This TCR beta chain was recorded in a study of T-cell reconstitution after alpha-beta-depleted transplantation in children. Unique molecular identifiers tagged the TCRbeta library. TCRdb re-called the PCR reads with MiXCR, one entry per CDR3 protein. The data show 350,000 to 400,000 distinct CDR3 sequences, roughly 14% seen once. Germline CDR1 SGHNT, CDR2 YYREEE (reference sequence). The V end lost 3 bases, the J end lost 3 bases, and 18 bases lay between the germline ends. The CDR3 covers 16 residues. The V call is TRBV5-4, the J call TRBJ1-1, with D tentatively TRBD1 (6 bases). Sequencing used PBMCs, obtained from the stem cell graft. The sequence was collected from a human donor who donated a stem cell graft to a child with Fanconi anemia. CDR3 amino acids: CASSSPGGQDDTEAFF. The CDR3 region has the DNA TGTGCCAGCAGCTCCCCGGGGGGGCAGGACGACACTGAAGCTTTCTTT.